This entry is about one T cell receptor (beta chain). Its antigen is unidentified. This specimen belongs to a study of T cell responses to AZD1222 COVID-19 vaccine. Study-level points and caveats: In all cases, repertoires were sampled only after the peak T cell response. Mostly white British, mostly female donors; authors suggested clonal diversity may be underestimated.

This table comes from immunoSEQ multiplex PCR, and its TCRdb copy is limited to in-frame clones, with some not included. The sample consists of 95,000 to 130,000 clones, about 90% of them appearing once. Losses at the gene ends were 4 bases for V and 7 bases for J; bases not matched to a gene: 16. The CDR3 spans 18 residues. The germline V gene encodes CDR1 SGHRS and CDR2 YFSETQ. The clonotype was recovered from an adult who received the AZD1222 COVID-19 vaccine. Sequencing was performed on peripheral blood, taken 28 days after the second AZD1222 dose. V is TRBV5-1 and J is TRBJ2-1, with 11 nucleotides matching TRBD2. CDR3 in DNA: TGCGCCAGCAGCCGGGGGGTTTTAACTAGCGGGAGAGGGAATGAGCAGTTCTTC. Translation: CASSRGVLTSGRGNEQFF. Combining the CDR3 with reference TRBV5-1 and TRBJ2-1 gives the whole variable domain KAGVTQTPRYLIKTRGQQVTLSCSPISGHRSVSWYQQTPGQGLQFLFEYFSETQRNKGNFPGRFSGRQFSNSRSEMNVSTLELGDSALYLCASSRGVLTSGRGNEQFFGPGTRLTVL.